This passage covers 28 T cell receptor beta chains from one sample sequenced in a study of T cells after yellow fever vaccination. TCRdb reprocessed the 5' RACE reads with MiXCR, giving one entry per CDR3 protein. The repertoire consists of tens of thousands of distinct CDR3 sequences, with around 7% occurring once and the leading ten covering approximately 28%. The starting material was CD8+ T cells sorted from PBMCs, obtained approximately 11 days after the first yellow fever vaccination. Every receptor here comes from a man between 18 and 35 years old who received the YFV17D yellow fever vaccine.

Worth noting for this clonotype: One base away lies a much larger clone, so this may be a sequencing read error. The chain uses TRBV19 and TRBJ2-1; D gene uncertain. The V gene lost 2 bases and the J gene lost 2 bases, with 10 bases spanning the gap. The CDR3 has 15 residues. Germline V gene lookup returns CDR1 LNHDA and CDR2 SQIVND (reference sequence). For the CDR3, the DNA is TGTGCCAGTAGTATAATAGCACAAGCCTACAATGAGCAGTTCTTC. As protein: CASSIIAQAYNEQFF.

V usage is TRBV12-3 or TRBV12-4 and J usage is TRBJ1-2; D may be TRBD1 (5 bases). The CDR3 runs to 14 residues. The germline V and J ends were trimmed by 1 base and 1 base, with 7 bases remaining between them. CDR3 sequence (DNA): TGTGCCAGCAGTTTAGGACAGCGTAACTATGGCTACACCTTC. Protein sequence: CASSLGQRNYGYTF.

This clonotype was recorded many times. The chain employs TRBV28 and TRBJ2-7; D perhaps matches TRBD1 (5 bases). Germline V gene lookup returns CDR1 MDHEN and CDR2 SYDVKM. V was shortened by 3 bases and J by 7 bases, with 10 bases between the two germline ends. The CDR3 totals 12 residues. The CDR3 DNA reads TGTGCCAGCAGTTTGTCAGGGTCGGAGCAGTACGTC. Amino acid sequence: CASSLSGSEQYV.

This sequence joins TRBV7-9 and TRBJ2-6; a weak D match, TRBD1 (6 bases). The germline V gene has CDR1 SEHNR and CDR2 FQNEAQ (reference sequence). V was pared by 5 bases and J by 4 bases, with 9 bases between. This CDR3 has 14 amino acids. In DNA, the CDR3 is TGTGCCAGCAGCCCAGGGGCCGGGGCCAACGTCCTGACTTTC. This codes for CASSPGAGANVLTF.

This clonotype was observed a few times. The rearrangement uses TRBV27 and TRBJ2-2, with 8 positions matching TRBD2. Germline CDR1 MNHEY, CDR2 SMNVEV (reference sequence). V was clipped by 6 bases and J by 7 bases; unmatched bases: 10. CDR3 length: 15 amino acids. This chain's CDR3 is CASSWIGGADGELFF. Here the CDR3 DNA reads TGTGCCAGCAGCTGGATCGGGGGGGCCGACGGGGAGCTGTTTTTT.

This clonotype was counted between two and nine times. The chain couples TRBV7-8 to TRBJ2-3, with 7 bases lining up with TRBD2. Germline V CDR1 and CDR2: SGHVS, FQNEAQ. V was clipped by 1 base and J by 2 bases; unmatched bases: 9. CDR3 size: 17 residues. In DNA, the CDR3 is TGTGCCAGCAGCTTAGGGGCAGGGAGGGTATACACAGATACGCAGTATTTT. As protein: CASSLGAGRVYTDTQYF. The full variable domain, with the rest looked up from reference TRBV7-8 and TRBJ2-3, is GAGVSQSPRYKVAKRGQDVALRCDPISGHVSLFWYQQALGQGPEFLTYFQNEAQLDKSGLPSDRFFAERPEGSVSTLKIQRTQQEDSAVYLCASSLGAGRVYTDTQYFGPGTRLTVL.

The table lists this clonotype with many counts. V usage is TRBV29-1 and J usage is TRBJ1-2; TRBD1 aligns across 7 bases. Trimming took 3 bases from V and 4 from J; bases not matched to a gene: 5. The CDR3 runs to 13 residues. The germline CDR1 and CDR2 sequences are SQVTM and ANQGSEA. The CDR3 DNA is TGCAGCGTTGATCAGCGGACAGGCTATGGCTACACCTTC. Encoded protein: CSVDQRTGYGYTF.

This chain links TRBV3-1 with TRBJ2-7, with D perhaps matching TRBD2 (6 bases). Germline V CDR1 and CDR2: LGHDT, YNNKEL (reference sequence). The CDR3 is 13 amino acids. Trimming removed 4 bases from V and 7 bases from J, with 14 bases in between. The CDR3 region has the DNA TGTGCCAGCAGCCTGGGAGGAGGGAATGAGCAGTACTTC. This encodes CASSLGGGNEQYF.

This clonotype was recorded a few times. The rearrangement links TRBV9 to TRBJ1-6; no clear D gene. The germline V gene encodes CDR1 SGDLS and CDR2 YYNGEE. This CDR3 comprises 16 residues. Trimming removed 0 bases at V and 7 bases at J, with 14 bases between. The chain's CDR3 is CASSVGWAALNSPLHF. The CDR3 region has the DNA TGTGCCAGCAGCGTAGGATGGGCCGCTCTGAATTCACCCCTCCACTTT.

J is TRBJ2-7 and V is TRBV7-2, with 7 bases lining up with TRBD1. Per the germline V gene, CDR1 is SGHTA and CDR2 is FQGNSA. CDR3 size: 16 residues. Germline trimming cut 2 bases from V and 0 bases from J; bases unmatched to any gene: 7. The CDR3 here is CASSLPGQRISYEQYF. The CDR3 DNA reads TGTGCCAGCAGCTTACCGGGACAGAGAATCTCCTACGAGCAGTACTTC.

The rearrangement joins TRBV7-9 to TRBJ2-3; D may correspond to TRBD1 or TRBD2 (5 bases each). CDR3 size: 15 residues. V was pared by 5 bases and J by 0 bases, with 12 bases between. Germline assignment: CDR1 SEHNR and CDR2 FQNEAQ (reference sequence). This CDR3 reads CASSPGRSSTDTQYF. As DNA, the CDR3 is TGTGCCAGCAGCCCGGGACGGTCTAGCACAGATACGCAGTATTTT.

Many counts were recorded for this clonotype. The rearrangement links TRBV12-3 or TRBV12-4 to TRBJ2-2; weak D call: TRBD1 (6 bases). The CDR3 has 15 residues. Between the trimmed V and J ends, which lost 10 bases and 0 bases, there was a span of 15 bases. The CDR3 nucleotides read TGTGCCATCCCGAGGGGACACCCGAACACCGGGGAGCTGTTTTTT. This gives the protein CAIPRGHPNTGELFF.

This clonotype occurred many times. This rearrangement joins TRBV4-1 to TRBJ1-1; maybe TRBD1 (5 bases). The CDR3 has 15 residues. Germline V CDR1 and CDR2: MGHRA, YSYEKL. V lost 1 base, J lost 1 base, and 10 bases lay in between. The DNA of the CDR3 is TGCGCCAGCAGCCAAGGGGGGTGGGCGAACACTGAAGCTTTCTTT. It yields the protein CASSQGGWANTEAFF.

This clonotype has at least ten counts. The chain couples TRBV7-9 to TRBJ2-1, with a weak D call TRBD1 (6 bases). The CDR3 has 14 residues. Trimming left V 5 bases short and J 6 bases short, with 14 bases between. Germline values: CDR1 SEHNR, CDR2 FQNEAQ (reference sequence). CDR3 amino acids: CASSTTQGPNEQFF. The CDR3 bases are TGTGCCAGCAGCACAACACAGGGCCCCAATGAGCAGTTCTTC.

This clonotype was observed many times. V usage is TRBV5-8 and J usage is TRBJ1-1, with D possibly TRBD1 on 5 matching bases. Germline CDR1 and CDR2: SGHTS and YDEGEE. V was trimmed by 4 bases and J by 6 bases, leaving 19 bases between them. The CDR3 spans 15 residues. Here the CDR3 reads CASSRGRTHGAEAFF. The CDR3 coding sequence is TGTGCCAGCAGCAGGGGACGGACCCACGGCGCTGAAGCTTTCTTT.

This clonotype is a singleton in its sample. This CDR3 reads CASTKDNVYRVGEKLFF. The CDR3, as DNA: TGTGCCAGCACCAAAGATAATGTTTACAGGGTCGGTGAAAAACTGTTTTTT. This chain links TRBV3-2 with TRBJ1-4; the D call TRBD1 from the table was never checked on the DNA. TRBV3-2 is assigned pseudogene status. CDR3 length: 17 residues.

This clonotype has a count of ten or more. V and J are TRBV9 and TRBJ1-1; unclear D gene. V was clipped by 2 bases and J by 5 bases, with 10 bases between them. Per the germline V gene, CDR1 is SGDLS and CDR2 is YYNGEE. This CDR3 has 13 amino acids. CDR3 coding DNA: TGTGCCAGCAGCGTTGAATGGGGAACTGAAGCTTTCTTT. Its translation: CASSVEWGTEAFF.

This chain connects TRBV5-1 to TRBJ2-7; 7 bases agree with TRBD1. In germline, CDR1 is SGHRS, CDR2 YFSETQ. This CDR3 is 15 amino acids long. Trimming at V came to 2 bases and at J to 2 bases, leaving 7 bases not matched to a gene. In nucleotides, the CDR3 is TGCGCCAGCAGCTTTCTTACAGGGGATACCTACGAGCAGTACTTC. Residues: CASSFLTGDTYEQYF.

This clonotype came up a few times. One junction end disagrees with the germline gene, perhaps due to a read error. The rearrangement joins TRBV6-5 to TRBJ1-2; D unresolved. The germline CDR1 and CDR2 sequences are MNHEY and SVGAGI. This CDR3 is 15 amino acids long. The CDR3 DNA reads TGTGCCAGCAGCTACTCCCTTCAAAACCCCTATGGCTACACCTTC. It codes for CASSYSLQNPYGYTF.

This clonotype was detected a few times. The CDR3: CSASTPHRPGRTGELFF. For the CDR3, the DNA is TGCAGTGCTTCCACCCCTCACCGCCCCGGGAGGACCGGGGAGCTGTTTTTT. The V gene is TRBV20-1, the J gene TRBJ2-2; 7 positions match TRBD2. The J segment lost 5 bases and the V segment lost 5 bases, leaving 17 bases of the junction unmatched. The CDR3 has 17 residues. CDR1 is DFQATT and CDR2 is SNEGSKA in the germline V gene (reference sequence).

At least ten counts were recorded for this clonotype. V and J are TRBV12-3 or TRBV12-4 and TRBJ2-1; no reliable D call. V was shortened by 2 bases and J by 7 bases, with 12 bases between the two germline ends. The CDR3 length is 14 residues. CDR3 nucleotides: TGTGCCAGCAGTTTATGGGGTCTCGGTAATGAGCAGTTCTTC. It specifies CASSLWGLGNEQFF.

The rearrangement links TRBV6-1 to TRBJ1-5, with TRBD1 as a possible D gene (6 bases). Germline values: CDR1 MNHNS, CDR2 SASEGT. CDR3 length: 14 amino acids. Trimming removed 7 bases from V and 0 bases from J, with 10 bases in between. The CDR3 loop reads CASTPGHSNQPQHF. The CDR3 nucleotides are TGTGCCAGCACCCCGGGACATAGCAATCAGCCCCAGCATTTT.

The table lists this clonotype with many counts. The rearrangement joins TRBV7-2 to TRBJ2-7; 8 bases match TRBD2. This CDR3 is 14 amino acids long. Germline loops: CDR1 SGHTA, CDR2 FQGNSA. After removal of 8 bases from V and 1 base from J, the junction contained 7 bases not matched to a gene. CDR3 amino acids: CASEHRGGSYEQYF. In nucleotides, the CDR3 is TGTGCCAGCGAACATCGGGGGGGGTCCTACGAGCAGTACTTC.

Ten or more counts support this clonotype. The chain couples TRBV9 to TRBJ2-3; D call uncertain. Germline-derived CDR1 and CDR2 are SGDLS and YYNGEE. The ends were cut back, 3 bases at V and 2 bases at J, with 4 bases in the middle. This CDR3 spans 12 amino acids. This CDR3 reads CASSGDTDTQYF. Written as DNA, the CDR3 is TGTGCCAGCAGCGGAGACACAGATACGCAGTATTTT. The variable domain in full, completed from reference TRBV9 and TRBJ2-3, reads DSGVTQTPKHLITATGQRVTLRCSPRSGDLSVYWYQQSLDQGLQFLIQYYNGEERAKGNILERFSAQQFPDLHSELNLSSLELGDSALYFCASSGDTDTQYFGPGTRLTVL.

The chain employs TRBV5-1 and TRBJ2-7; unclear D gene. The length of the CDR3 is 14 residues. Germline V gene lookup returns CDR1 SGHRS and CDR2 YFSETQ. Deletions cut 4 bases from V and 3 bases from J, with 14 bases between. The CDR3 DNA follows: TGCGCCAGCAGCCCTGTAACTCCAGACTACGAGCAGTACTTC. It translates to CASSPVTPDYEQYF.

The chain joins TRBV4-2 to TRBJ1-2; D is uncertain. Germline CDR1 LGHNA, CDR2 YNFKEQ. The germline V and J ends were trimmed by 0 bases and 4 bases, with 12 bases remaining between them. The CDR3 extends over 15 amino acids. The CDR3 region is CASSQDPGVSYGYTF. The DNA of the CDR3 is TGTGCCAGCAGCCAAGACCCTGGGGTTAGCTATGGCTACACCTTC.

There are many counts of this clonotype. The rearrangement uses TRBV6-1 and TRBJ1-1; 7 bases agree with TRBD1. V gave up 7 bases and J gave up 6 bases; unmatched junction bases: 8. The CDR3 spans 13 residues. Germline V gene lookup returns CDR1 MNHNS and CDR2 SASEGT. CDR3 protein: CASTRGGVAEAFF. In DNA form, the CDR3 reads TGTGCCAGCACCAGGGGGGGGGTCGCTGAAGCTTTCTTT.

This clonotype was observed many times. V usage is TRBV12-3 or TRBV12-4 and J usage is TRBJ2-5, with D perhaps TRBD2 (5 bases). This CDR3 contains 12 residues. Trimming took 5 bases from V and 3 from J, leaving 7 bases between them. CDR3 sequence reads: CASSKGEETQYF. The CDR3 nucleotides read TGTGCCAGCAGTAAGGGAGAAGAGACCCAGTACTTC.